This T cell receptor (beta chain) comes out of a study of ipilimumab plus nivolumab after autologous stem cell transplantation. With regard to this clone: Its cognate antigen is unknown.

The CDR3 totals 14 residues. CDR1 MDHEN and CDR2 SYDVKM come from the germline V gene. V was shortened by 3 bases and J by 6 bases, with 12 bases between the two germline ends. The study, taken as a whole, reports: Per the authors, repertoire, Treg and microbiota data justify further study.

TCRdb's table, derived via immunoSEQ multiplex PCR, lists solely in-frame clones and lacks some. The sample carries about 40,000 clones, about 91% recorded once. Here the sequenced sample was PBMCs, taken in a trial of ipilimumab plus nivolumab as post-transplant consolidation. The clonotype comes from a male donor with multiple myeloma. V and J are TRBV28 and TRBJ1-5; tentative D call: TRBD1 (5 bases). CDR3 region: CASSFQGGAQPQHF. CDR3 bases: TGTGCCAGCAGTTTCCAAGGCGGGGCTCAGCCCCAGCATTTT. Based on the CDR3 plus reference TRBV28 and TRBJ1-5, the full variable domain is DVKVTQSSRYLVKRTGEKVFLECVQDMDHENMFWYRQDPGLGLRLIYFSYDVKMKEKGDIPEGYSVSREKKERFSLILESASTNQTSMYLCASSFQGGAQPQHFGDGTRLSIL.